The T cell receptor (beta chain) described here comes from a study of CD8+CD57+ T cells in acquired aplastic anemia. Study findings and constraints: Overlapping CD8+ CDR3 repertoires of patients and controls contained twenty-nine shared sequences.

Genomic DNA, the template, was used for profiling of the TCR beta VDJ and CDR3. TCRdb passed the reads through MiXCR, listing each CDR3 protein once. This sample yields 150,000 to 180,000 distinct CDR3 sequences, of which about 52% are seen a single time; about 12% belongs to the top ten. Flow cytometry had shown expanded CD8+CD57+ cells in the patients chosen for sequencing. V was cut by 2 bases and J by 7 bases, with 10 bases left in between. Germline CDR1 reads KGHDR; CDR2 reads SFDVKD. This CDR3 contains 14 residues. Notes on this clonotype: The antigen is undetermined.

Sequenced input: sorted CD4+, CD8+, or CD8+CD57+ T cells (not recorded which) from PBMCs. The sequence was collected from a human donor with aplastic anemia. The chain carries TRBV24-1 and TRBJ2-2, with D tentatively TRBD1 (6 bases). In nucleotides, the CDR3 is TGTGCCACCAGTGATTCCCAGGGGAACGGGGAGCTGTTTTTT. The encoded protein is CATSDSQGNGELFF.